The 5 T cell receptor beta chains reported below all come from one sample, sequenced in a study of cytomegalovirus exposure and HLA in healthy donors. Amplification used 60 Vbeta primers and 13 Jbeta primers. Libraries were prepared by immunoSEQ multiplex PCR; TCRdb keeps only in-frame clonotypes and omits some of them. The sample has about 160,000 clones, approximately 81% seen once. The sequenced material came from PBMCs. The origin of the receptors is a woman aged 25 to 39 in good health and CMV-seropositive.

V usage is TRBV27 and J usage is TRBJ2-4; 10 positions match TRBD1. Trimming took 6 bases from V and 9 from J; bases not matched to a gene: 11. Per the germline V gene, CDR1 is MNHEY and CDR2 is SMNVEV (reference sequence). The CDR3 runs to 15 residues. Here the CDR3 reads CASSSGQGGIGIQYF. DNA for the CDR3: TGTGCCAGCAGCTCCGGACAGGGGGGCATTGGCATTCAGTACTTC.

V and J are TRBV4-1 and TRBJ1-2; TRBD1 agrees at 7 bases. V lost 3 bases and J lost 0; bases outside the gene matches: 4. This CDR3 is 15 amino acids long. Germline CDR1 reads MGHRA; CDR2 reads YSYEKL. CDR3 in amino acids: CASSQPDRANYGYTF. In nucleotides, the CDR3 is TGCGCCAGCAGCCAGCCTGACAGGGCTAACTATGGCTACACCTTC.

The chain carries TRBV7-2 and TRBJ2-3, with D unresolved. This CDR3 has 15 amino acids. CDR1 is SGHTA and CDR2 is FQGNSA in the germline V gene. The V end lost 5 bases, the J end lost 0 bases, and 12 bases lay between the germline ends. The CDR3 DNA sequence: TGTGCCAGCAGCCCAACGTACCGGAGCACAGATACGCAGTATTTT. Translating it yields CASSPTYRSTDTQYF.

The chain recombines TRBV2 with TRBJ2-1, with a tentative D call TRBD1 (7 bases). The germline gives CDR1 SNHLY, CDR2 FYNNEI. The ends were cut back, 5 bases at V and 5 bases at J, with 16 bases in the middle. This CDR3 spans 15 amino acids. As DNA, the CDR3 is TGTGCCAGCAGTATTGTGTCAGGGGGGAACAATGAGCAGTTCTTC. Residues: CASSIVSGGNNEQFF.

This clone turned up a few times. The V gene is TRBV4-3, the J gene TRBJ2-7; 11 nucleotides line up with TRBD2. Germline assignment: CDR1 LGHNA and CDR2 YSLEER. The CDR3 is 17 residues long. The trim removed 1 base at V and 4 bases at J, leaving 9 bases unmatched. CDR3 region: CASSQVLSGGVWYEQYF. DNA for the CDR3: TGCGCCAGCAGCCAAGTCCTTAGCGGGGGGGTTTGGTACGAGCAGTACTTC.